This entry lists 25 T cell receptor beta chains sequenced from one sample in a study of metastatic and nonmetastatic thyroid tumors. TCRdb reprocessed the PCR reads using MiXCR. The sample shows tens of thousands of clones, around a third of them seen only once. Before thyroid surgery, none of the patients had received any treatment. Input material: tumor tissue. Receptors were obtained from a female donor with papillary thyroid cancer or a benign thyroid nodule (not recorded which). Some clones in this sample may be carry-over from other donors' samples.

This chain connects TRBV5-1 to TRBJ2-1; 7 bases are a match to TRBD1. Germline-derived CDR1 and CDR2 are SGHRS and YFSETQ. V dropped 4 bases and J dropped 3; count of bases not matched to a gene: 7. CDR3 length: 15 amino acids. The CDR3 loop is CASSPQGSNYNEQFF. The DNA for the CDR3 is TGCGCCAGCAGCCCACAGGGGAGTAACTACAATGAGCAGTTCTTC. The whole variable domain, filled in from reference TRBV5-1 and TRBJ2-1, reads KAGVTQTPRYLIKTRGQQVTLSCSPISGHRSVSWYQQTPGQGLQFLFEYFSETQRNKGNFPGRFSGRQFSNSRSEMNVSTLELGDSALYLCASSPQGSNYNEQFFGPGTRLTVL.

The rearrangement uses TRBV28 and TRBJ2-2; D is ambiguous. This CDR3 region has 13 residues. Trimming removed 8 bases at V and 2 bases at J, with 9 bases between. Germline lookup yields CDR1 MDHEN and CDR2 SYDVKM. CDR3 nucleotides: TGTGCCAGCCTGTGGGGAAACACCGGGGAGCTGTTTTTT. It codes for CASLWGNTGELFF. The variable domain in full, with the rest retrieved from reference TRBV28 and TRBJ2-2, is DVKVTQSSRYLVKRTGEKVFLECVQDMDHENMFWYRQDPGLGLRLIYFSYDVKMKEKGDIPEGYSVSREKKERFSLILESASTNQTSMYLCASLWGNTGELFFGEGSRLTVL.

This clone appeared a few times. The rearrangement joins TRBV6-1 to TRBJ2-7; D is unresolved. The CDR3 runs to 15 residues. The V gene lost 5 bases and the J gene lost 2 bases, with 16 bases spanning the gap. Looked up from germline, CDR1 is MNHNS and CDR2 is SASEGT. The CDR3 DNA reads as TGTGCCAGCAGTTCCGAATTCCGTAGTGCCTACGAGCAGTACTTC. Its protein product is CASSSEFRSAYEQYF.

The rearrangement joins TRBV6-2 or TRBV6-3 to TRBJ2-7, with no clear D. Looked up from germline, CDR1 is MNHEY and CDR2 is SVGEGT. This CDR3 region has 15 residues. V was shortened by 5 bases and J by 0 bases, with 14 bases between the two germline ends. The CDR3 is CASSLPTPGSYEQYF. DNA for the CDR3: TGTGCCAGCAGTCTCCCGACACCAGGCTCCTACGAGCAGTACTTC.

This clone was observed a few times. The genes are TRBV28 and TRBJ1-1; 9 positions match TRBD1. Germline V gene lookup returns CDR1 MDHEN and CDR2 SYDVKM. CDR3 size: 14 residues. V gave up 6 bases and J gave up 1 base; unmatched junction bases: 3. DNA for the CDR3: TGTGCCAGCAGCACACAGGGGGCGAACACTGAAGCTTTCTTT. Encoded protein: CASSTQGANTEAFF.

This chain uses TRBV10-2 with TRBJ1-3; 10 nucleotides align to TRBD1. The CDR3 has 13 amino acids. Germline CDR1 WSHSY, CDR2 SAAADI. The junction had 6 bases not matched to a gene; V was cut back by 9 bases and J by 7 bases. CDR3 residues: CASTPGQGNTIYF. The CDR3 DNA reads as TGCGCCAGTACACCGGGACAGGGGAACACCATATATTTT.

Only a few counts were recorded for this clone. This sequence joins TRBV27 and TRBJ2-7; D possibly corresponds to TRBD1 (5 bases). V lost 4 bases to trimming and J lost 2 bases, with 18 bases between them. This CDR3 is built from 16 residues. Looked up from germline, CDR1 is MNHEY and CDR2 is SMNVEV (reference sequence). Here the CDR3 DNA reads TGTGCCAGCAGTTCTAGACAGAAAACCTTAACCTACGAGCAGTACTTC. This encodes CASSSRQKTLTYEQYF.

V and J are TRBV5-1 and TRBJ2-7, with a tentative D call TRBD2 (6 bases). There are 13 residues in the CDR3. The germline gives CDR1 SGHRS, CDR2 YFSETQ. V was cut by 4 bases and J by 2 bases, with 10 bases left in between. The CDR3: CASSTGTPYEQYF. DNA for the CDR3: TGCGCCAGCAGCACCGGGACTCCCTACGAGCAGTACTTC.

The rearrangement uses TRBV7-2 and TRBJ2-7, with 10 bases aligning to TRBD1. CDR1 is SGHTA, CDR2 FQGNSA, per germline. This CDR3 has 15 amino acids. V was pared by 4 bases and J by 2 bases, with 5 bases of the junction left unmatched. The CDR3, as DNA: TGTGCCAGCAGCTCGGCCGGGACAGGGGCCTACGAGCAGTACTTC. Protein sequence: CASSSAGTGAYEQYF.

The CDR3 DNA follows: TGTGCCAGCAGCCCCCTAGAAGACAGGAGATGGAATGGCTACACCTTC. Its protein product is CASSPLEDRRWNGYTF. J is TRBJ1-2 and V is TRBV14, with D possibly matching TRBD1 (6 bases). Per the germline V gene, CDR1 is SGHDN and CDR2 is FVKESK. The V gene lost 4 bases and the J gene lost 6 bases, with 21 bases spanning the gap. The CDR3 loop spans 16 amino acids.

This clone was picked up a small number of times. The CDR3 bases are TGTGCCAGCAGTTACCCAAGGGCGGCGGCGGCCCCCTACGAGCAGTACTTC. Its translation is CASSYPRAAAAPYEQYF. The rearrangement links TRBV6-2 or TRBV6-3 to TRBJ2-7; D uncertain. V gave up 2 bases and J gave up 2 bases, with 19 bases separating them. Germline V gives CDR1 MNHEY, CDR2 SVGEGT. The CDR3 covers 17 residues.

The rearrangement uses TRBV28 and TRBJ1-1; TRBD1 is a possible D gene (6 bases). CDR1 MDHEN and CDR2 SYDVKM come from the germline V gene. V dropped 6 bases and J dropped 8 bases, with 19 bases sitting between them. The CDR3 contains 14 residues. In DNA form, the CDR3 reads TGTGCCAGCAGGCACGGACAGACGACCACCGAAGCTTTCTTT. As protein: CASRHGQTTTEAFF.

This clone came up a few times. V is TRBV12-3 or TRBV12-4 and J is TRBJ2-1, with unresolved D. The V end was cut by 5 bases, the J end by 10 bases, with 9 bases between. The CDR3 length is 11 residues. In nucleotides, the CDR3 is TGTGCCAGCAGTCAATATCCCGAGCAGTTCTTC. This translates into CASSQYPEQFF.

J is TRBJ1-6 and V is TRBV6-2 or TRBV6-3, with 8 bases aligning to TRBD1. The J segment lost 10 bases and the V segment lost 4 bases, leaving 12 bases of the junction unmatched. Per the germline V gene, CDR1 is MNHEY and CDR2 is SVGEGT. This CDR3 comprises 16 residues. CDR3 in amino acids: CASSLSTGTGHSPLHF. CDR3 in DNA: TGTGCCAGCAGTTTATCCACCGGGACAGGTCACTCACCCCTCCACTTT.

The chain links TRBV2 to TRBJ2-3; D call uncertain. The CDR3 is 13 residues long. The germline gives CDR1 SNHLY, CDR2 FYNNEI. Trimming stripped 6 bases from V and 7 bases from J, with 14 bases between. The CDR3 here is CASSVSESNTQYF. The CDR3 bases are TGTGCCAGCAGCGTGAGCGAAAGTAATACGCAGTATTTT.

The rearrangement links TRBV24-1 to TRBJ2-7; D remains unclear. Germline CDR1 reads KGHDR; CDR2 reads SFDVKD. The V end was cut by 8 bases, the J end by 3 bases, with 10 bases between. This CDR3 is 12 amino acids long. CDR3 region: CATTGRHYEQYF. CDR3 nucleotides: TGTGCCACCACCGGGCGGCACTACGAGCAGTACTTC.

Of note for this clone: The same CDR3 is also encoded by other DNA sequences in this sample. The rearrangement joins TRBV18 to TRBJ1-1; D gene ambiguous. V lost 2 bases to trimming and J lost 0 bases, with 4 bases between them. The CDR3 contains 13 residues. Germline CDR1 is KGHSH and CDR2 is LQKENI. CDR3 sequence: CASSPAVNTEAFF. Written as DNA, the CDR3 is TGTGCCAGCTCACCAGCGGTGAACACTGAAGCTTTCTTT.

A few counts support this clone. The V gene is TRBV11-2, the J gene TRBJ2-7, with D perhaps being TRBD1 or TRBD2 (5 bases each). The CDR3 is made up of 16 amino acids. The V gene's germline CDR1 is SGHAT and CDR2 FQNNGV. The V end lost 5 bases, the J end lost 2 bases, and 19 bases lay between the germline ends. For the CDR3, the DNA is TGTGCCAGCAGCAAGGGGCGCACGAGAGGGACCTACGAGCAGTACTTC. It encodes CASSKGRTRGTYEQYF. Full variable domain (rest looked up from reference TRBV11-2 and TRBJ2-7): EAGVAQSPRYKIIEKRQSVAFWCNPISGHATLYWYQQILGQGPKLLIQFQNNGVVDDSQLPKDRFSAERLKGVDSTLKIQPAKLEDSAVYLCASSKGRTRGTYEQYFGPGTRLTVT.

J is TRBJ2-3 and V is TRBV11-1; perhaps TRBD2 as D (6 bases). Germline-derived CDR1 and CDR2 are SGHAT and FQDESV (reference sequence). V was clipped by 8 bases and J by 0 bases, with 12 bases between them. The CDR3 covers 14 residues. CDR3 residues: CASDGGSSTDTQYF. The CDR3 DNA follows: TGTGCCAGCGATGGAGGGTCTAGCACAGATACGCAGTATTTT.

This chain links TRBV7-2 with TRBJ2-2; the match to TRBD1 covers 8 bases. V was pared by 4 bases and J by 6 bases, with 1 base of the junction left unmatched. Germline V gives CDR1 SGHTA, CDR2 FQGNSA. The CDR3 loop spans 13 amino acids. The CDR3 is CASSSTGAGELFF. The CDR3 nucleotides read TGTGCCAGCAGCTCGACAGGGGCCGGGGAGCTGTTTTTT.

This clone was seen more than once but under ten times. The V call is TRBV27, the J call TRBJ2-1; TRBD2 agrees at 9 bases. The CDR3 runs 18 residues. From germline, CDR1 is MNHEY and CDR2 SMNVEV (reference sequence). J lost 0 bases, V lost 5 bases, and 11 bases had no gene match. This chain's CDR3 is CASSGAGREGRSYNEQFF. The CDR3 region has the DNA TGTGCCAGCAGTGGCGCGGGGCGGGAGGGCCGCTCCTACAATGAGCAGTTCTTC.

The V call is TRBV4-1, the J call TRBJ2-3, with 8 bases aligning to TRBD2. CDR3 length: 16 amino acids. J gave up 4 bases and V 4 bases, and 10 bases lay outside the gene matches. Germline lookup yields CDR1 MGHRA and CDR2 YSYEKL. Written as DNA, the CDR3 is TGCGCCAGCAGCCCCGGTGGGAGCGGGGGTGCAGATACGCAGTATTTT. This translates into CASSPGGSGGADTQYF.

This clone was recorded a few times. J is TRBJ2-3 and V is TRBV15, with 12 positions matching TRBD2. CDR1 and CDR2 from the germline V gene are LNHNV and YYDKDF (reference sequence). V shed 0 bases, J shed 5 bases, and the junction held 9 bases outside the gene matches. CDR3 length: 18 amino acids. The CDR3 sequence is CATSRDTLAGGRGDTQYF. The CDR3 coding sequence is TGTGCCACCAGCAGAGATACTCTAGCGGGAGGGCGAGGAGATACGCAGTATTTT. The full variable domain, completed using reference TRBV15 and TRBJ2-3, is DAMVIQNPRYQVTQFGKPVTLSCSQTLNHNVMYWYQQKSSQAPKLLFHYYDKDFNNEADTPDNFQSRRPNTSFCFLDIRSPGLGDTAMYLCATSRDTLAGGRGDTQYFGPGTRLTVL.

The gene calls are TRBV12-3 or TRBV12-4 and TRBJ2-6; no definite D call. The CDR3 has 17 residues. Trimming left V 7 bases short and J 0 bases short, with 16 bases between. The DNA of the CDR3 is TGTGCCAGCACCCTCCCCTCTGGTTCCTCTGGGGCCAACGTCCTGACTTTC. Its translation is CASTLPSGSSGANVLTF.

A few counts support this clone. V and J are TRBV27 and TRBJ2-7; TRBD1 aligns across 7 bases. In germline, CDR1 is MNHEY, CDR2 SMNVEV (reference sequence). V lost 8 bases, J lost 2 bases, and 6 bases stayed unmatched. The length of the CDR3 is 13 residues. The CDR3 protein is CASGSGQTYEQYF. In DNA, the CDR3 is TGTGCCAGCGGGTCGGGACAGACCTACGAGCAGTACTTC.